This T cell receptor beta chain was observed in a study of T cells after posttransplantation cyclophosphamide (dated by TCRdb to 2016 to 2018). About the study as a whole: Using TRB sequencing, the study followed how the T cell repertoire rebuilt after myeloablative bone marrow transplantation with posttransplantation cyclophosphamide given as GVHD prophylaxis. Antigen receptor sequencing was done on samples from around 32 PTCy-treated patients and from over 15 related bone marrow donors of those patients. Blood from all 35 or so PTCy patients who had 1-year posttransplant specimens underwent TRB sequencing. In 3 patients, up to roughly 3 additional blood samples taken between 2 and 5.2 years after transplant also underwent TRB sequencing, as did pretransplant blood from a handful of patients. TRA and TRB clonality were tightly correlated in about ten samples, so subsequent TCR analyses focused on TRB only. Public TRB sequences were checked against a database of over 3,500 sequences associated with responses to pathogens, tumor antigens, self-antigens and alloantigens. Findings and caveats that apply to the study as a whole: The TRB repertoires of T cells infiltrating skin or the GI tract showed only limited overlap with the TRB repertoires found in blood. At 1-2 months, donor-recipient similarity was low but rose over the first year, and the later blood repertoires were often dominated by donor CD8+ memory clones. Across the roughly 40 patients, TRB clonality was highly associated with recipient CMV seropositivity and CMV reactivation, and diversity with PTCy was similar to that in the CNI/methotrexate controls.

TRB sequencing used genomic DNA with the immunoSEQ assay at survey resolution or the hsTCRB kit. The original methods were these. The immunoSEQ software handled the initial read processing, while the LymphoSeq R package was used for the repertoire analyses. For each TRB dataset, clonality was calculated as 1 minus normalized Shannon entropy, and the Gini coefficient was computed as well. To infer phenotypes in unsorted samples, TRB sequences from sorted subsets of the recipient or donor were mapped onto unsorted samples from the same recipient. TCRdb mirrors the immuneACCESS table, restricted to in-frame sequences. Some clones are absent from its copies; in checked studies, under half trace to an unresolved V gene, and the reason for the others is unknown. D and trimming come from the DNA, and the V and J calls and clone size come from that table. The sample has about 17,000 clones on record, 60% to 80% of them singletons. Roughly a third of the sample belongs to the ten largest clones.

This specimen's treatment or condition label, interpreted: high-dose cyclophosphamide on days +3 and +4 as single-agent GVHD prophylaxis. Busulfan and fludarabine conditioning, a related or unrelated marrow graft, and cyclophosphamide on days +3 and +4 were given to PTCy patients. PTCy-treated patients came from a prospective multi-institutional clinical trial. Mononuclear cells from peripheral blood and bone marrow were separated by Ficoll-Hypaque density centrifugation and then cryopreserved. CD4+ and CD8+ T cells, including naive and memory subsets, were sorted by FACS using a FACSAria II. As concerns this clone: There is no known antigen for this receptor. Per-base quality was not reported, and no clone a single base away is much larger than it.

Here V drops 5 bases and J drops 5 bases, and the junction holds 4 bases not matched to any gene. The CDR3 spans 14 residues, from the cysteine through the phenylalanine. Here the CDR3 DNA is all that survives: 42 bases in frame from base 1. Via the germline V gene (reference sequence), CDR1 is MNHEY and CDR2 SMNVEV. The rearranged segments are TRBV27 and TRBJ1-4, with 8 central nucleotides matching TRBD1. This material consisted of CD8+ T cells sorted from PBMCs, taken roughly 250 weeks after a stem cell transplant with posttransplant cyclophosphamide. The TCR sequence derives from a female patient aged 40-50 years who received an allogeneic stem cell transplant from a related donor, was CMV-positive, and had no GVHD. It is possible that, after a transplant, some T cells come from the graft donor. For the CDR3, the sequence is CASSRRTGNEKLFF. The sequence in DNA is TGTGCCAGCAGTCGGAGGACAGGGAATGAAAAACTGTTTTTT.